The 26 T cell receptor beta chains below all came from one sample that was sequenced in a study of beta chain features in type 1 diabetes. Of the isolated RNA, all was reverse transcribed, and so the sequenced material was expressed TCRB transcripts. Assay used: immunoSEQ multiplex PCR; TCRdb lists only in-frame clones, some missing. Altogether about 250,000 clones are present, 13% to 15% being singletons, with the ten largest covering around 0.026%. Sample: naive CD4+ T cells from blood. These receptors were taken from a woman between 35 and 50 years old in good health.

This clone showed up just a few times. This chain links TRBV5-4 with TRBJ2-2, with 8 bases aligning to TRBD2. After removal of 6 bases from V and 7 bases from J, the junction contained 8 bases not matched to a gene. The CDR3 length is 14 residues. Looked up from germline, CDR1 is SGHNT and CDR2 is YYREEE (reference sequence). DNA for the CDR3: TGTGCCAGCAAGGCGGGGGGAGAGGGCGGGGAGCTGTTTTTT. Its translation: CASKAGGEGGELFF.

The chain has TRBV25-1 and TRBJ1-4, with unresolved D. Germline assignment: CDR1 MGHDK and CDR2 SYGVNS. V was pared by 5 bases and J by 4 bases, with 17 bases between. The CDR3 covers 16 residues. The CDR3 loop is CASSPYYGEHNEKLFF. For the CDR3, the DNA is TGTGCCAGCAGTCCCTATTACGGAGAGCATAATGAAAAACTGTTTTTT.

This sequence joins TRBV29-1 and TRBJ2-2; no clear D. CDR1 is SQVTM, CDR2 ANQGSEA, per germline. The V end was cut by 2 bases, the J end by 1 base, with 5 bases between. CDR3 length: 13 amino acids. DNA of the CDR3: TGCAGCGTTGAATCAGGGAACACCGGGGAGCTGTTTTTT. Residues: CSVESGNTGELFF.

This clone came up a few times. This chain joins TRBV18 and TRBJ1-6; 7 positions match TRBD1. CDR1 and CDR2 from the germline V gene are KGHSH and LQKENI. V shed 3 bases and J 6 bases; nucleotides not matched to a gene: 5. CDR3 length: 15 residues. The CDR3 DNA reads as TGTGCCAGCTCACCTCCAGGGGGAGGTAATTCACCCCTCCACTTT. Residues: CASSPPGGGNSPLHF.

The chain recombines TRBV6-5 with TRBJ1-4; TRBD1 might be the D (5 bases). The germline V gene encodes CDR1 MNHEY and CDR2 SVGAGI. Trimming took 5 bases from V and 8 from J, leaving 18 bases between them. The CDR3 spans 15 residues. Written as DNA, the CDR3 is TGTGCCAGCAGTGGACGACGCGGGACTCTCGAAAAACTGTTTTTT. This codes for CASSGRRGTLEKLFF.

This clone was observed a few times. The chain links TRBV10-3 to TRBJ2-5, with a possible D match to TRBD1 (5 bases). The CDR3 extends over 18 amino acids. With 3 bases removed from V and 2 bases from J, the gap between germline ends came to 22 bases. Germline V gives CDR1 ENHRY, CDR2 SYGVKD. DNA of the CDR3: TGTGCCATCAGTGATAGTAAGCAGGGTTTGGCTGGGCAAGAGACCCAGTACTTC. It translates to CAISDSKQGLAGQETQYF.

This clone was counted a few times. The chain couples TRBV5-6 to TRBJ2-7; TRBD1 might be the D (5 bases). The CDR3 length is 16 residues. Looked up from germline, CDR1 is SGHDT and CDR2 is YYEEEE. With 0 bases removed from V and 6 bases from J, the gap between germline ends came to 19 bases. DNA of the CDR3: TGTGCCAGCAGCTTGGAGGGGCCAGGCAAAGCCTTCGAGCAGTACTTC. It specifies CASSLEGPGKAFEQYF.

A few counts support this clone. The CDR3 DNA is TGTGCCAGCAGCTTCACAGGGGTAGTTGGCTACACCTTC. Translated, it gives CASSFTGVVGYTF. The rearrangement links TRBV7-2 to TRBJ1-2; 7 bases fit TRBD1. Losses at the gene ends were 3 bases for V and 7 bases for J; bases not matched to a gene: 5. The CDR3 runs to 13 residues. Germline values: CDR1 SGHTA, CDR2 FQGNSA.

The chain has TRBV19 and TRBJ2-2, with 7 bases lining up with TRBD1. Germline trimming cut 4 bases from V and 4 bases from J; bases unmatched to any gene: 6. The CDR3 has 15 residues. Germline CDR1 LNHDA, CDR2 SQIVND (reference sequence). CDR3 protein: CASSRQGNPTGELFF. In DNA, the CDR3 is TGTGCCAGTAGTAGACAGGGTAATCCCACCGGGGAGCTGTTTTTT.

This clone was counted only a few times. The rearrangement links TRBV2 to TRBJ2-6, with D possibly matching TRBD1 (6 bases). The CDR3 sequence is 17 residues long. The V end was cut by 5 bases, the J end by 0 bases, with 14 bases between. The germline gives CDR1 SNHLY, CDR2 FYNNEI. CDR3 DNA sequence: TGTGCCAGCAGTCGGACAGATACTCTCTCTGGGGCCAACGTCCTGACTTTC. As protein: CASSRTDTLSGANVLTF.

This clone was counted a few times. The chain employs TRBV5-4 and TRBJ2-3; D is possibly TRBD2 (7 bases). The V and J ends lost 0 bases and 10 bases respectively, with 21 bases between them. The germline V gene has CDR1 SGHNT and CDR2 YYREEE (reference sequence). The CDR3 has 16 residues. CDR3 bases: TGTGCCAGCAGCTTGGGAGGTGGGGGGGCCCTAAGTGCGCAGTATTTT. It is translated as CASSLGGGGALSAQYF.

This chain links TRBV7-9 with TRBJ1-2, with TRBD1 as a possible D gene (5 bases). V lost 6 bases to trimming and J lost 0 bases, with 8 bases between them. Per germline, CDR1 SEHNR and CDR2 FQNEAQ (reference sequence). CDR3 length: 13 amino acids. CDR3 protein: CASSLTANYGYTF. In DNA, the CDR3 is TGTGCCAGCAGTTTGACAGCTAACTATGGCTACACCTTC.

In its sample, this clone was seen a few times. For the CDR3, the DNA is TGTGCCAGTAGTGAGAGGGAACGTGATGGCTACACCTTC. Its protein product is CASSERERDGYTF. The chain has TRBV19 and TRBJ1-2; no clear D. The CDR3 consists of 13 residues. The germline gives CDR1 LNHDA, CDR2 SQIVND (reference sequence). V dropped 5 bases and J dropped 6 bases, with 13 bases sitting between them. Based on the CDR3 plus reference TRBV19 and TRBJ1-2, the full variable domain is DGGITQSPKYLFRKEGQNVTLSCEQNLNHDAMYWYRQDPGQGLRLIYYSQIVNDFQKGDIAEGYSVSREKKESFPLTVTSAQKNPTAFYLCASSERERDGYTFGSGTRLTVV.

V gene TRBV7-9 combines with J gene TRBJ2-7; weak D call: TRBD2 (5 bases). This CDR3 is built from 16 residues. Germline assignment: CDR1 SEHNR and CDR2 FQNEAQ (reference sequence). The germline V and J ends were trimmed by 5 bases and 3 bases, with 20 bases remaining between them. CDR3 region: CASSRGGVTSLYEQYF. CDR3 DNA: TGTGCCAGCAGCCGGGGTGGGGTTACCTCCCTCTACGAGCAGTACTTC.

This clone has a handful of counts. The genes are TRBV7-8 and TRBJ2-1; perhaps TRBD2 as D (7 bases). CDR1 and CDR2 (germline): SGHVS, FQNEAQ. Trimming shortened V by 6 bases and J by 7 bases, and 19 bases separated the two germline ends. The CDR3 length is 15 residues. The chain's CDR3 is CASSQGPYGGNEQFF. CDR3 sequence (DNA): TGTGCCAGCAGTCAGGGGCCGTACGGGGGGAATGAGCAGTTCTTC.

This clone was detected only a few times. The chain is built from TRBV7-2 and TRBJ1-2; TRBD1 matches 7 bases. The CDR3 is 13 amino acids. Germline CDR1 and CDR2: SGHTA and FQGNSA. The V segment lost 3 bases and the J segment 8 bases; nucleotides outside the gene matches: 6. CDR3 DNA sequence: TGTGCCAGCAGCTTGGACAGGCGAAGGGGCTACACCTTC. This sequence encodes CASSLDRRRGYTF.

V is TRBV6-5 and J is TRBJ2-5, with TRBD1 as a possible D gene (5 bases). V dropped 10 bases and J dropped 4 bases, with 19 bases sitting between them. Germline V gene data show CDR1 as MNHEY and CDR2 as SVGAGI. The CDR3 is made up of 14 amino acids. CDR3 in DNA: TGTGCCACCAGCCCGGCCGCAGGGTCAGAGACCCAGTACTTC. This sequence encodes CATSPAAGSETQYF.

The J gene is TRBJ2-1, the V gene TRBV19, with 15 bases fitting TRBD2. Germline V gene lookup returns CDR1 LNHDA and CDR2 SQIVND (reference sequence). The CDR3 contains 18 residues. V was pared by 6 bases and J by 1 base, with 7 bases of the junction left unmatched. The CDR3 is CASRKAGLAGGSYNEQFF. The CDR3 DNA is TGTGCCAGTAGAAAGGCGGGACTAGCGGGGGGATCCTACAATGAGCAGTTCTTC.

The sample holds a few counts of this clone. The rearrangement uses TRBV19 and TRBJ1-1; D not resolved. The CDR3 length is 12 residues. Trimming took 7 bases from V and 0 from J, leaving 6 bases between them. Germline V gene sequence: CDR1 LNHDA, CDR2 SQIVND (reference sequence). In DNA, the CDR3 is TGTGCCAGTACAAGAGTGAACACTGAAGCTTTCTTT. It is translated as CASTRVNTEAFF.

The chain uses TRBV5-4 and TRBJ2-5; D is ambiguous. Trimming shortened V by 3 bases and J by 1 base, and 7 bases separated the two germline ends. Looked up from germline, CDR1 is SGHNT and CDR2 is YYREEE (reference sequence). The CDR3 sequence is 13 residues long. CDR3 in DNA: TGTGCCAGCAGCTCTCTTTCCCAAGAGACCCAGTACTTC. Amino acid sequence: CASSSLSQETQYF.

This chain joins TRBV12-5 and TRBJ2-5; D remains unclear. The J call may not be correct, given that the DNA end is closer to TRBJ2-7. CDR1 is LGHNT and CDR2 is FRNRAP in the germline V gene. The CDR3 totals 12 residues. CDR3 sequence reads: CASGTISNEQYF. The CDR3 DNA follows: TGTGCTAGTGGTACGATCTCGAACGAGCAGTACTTC.

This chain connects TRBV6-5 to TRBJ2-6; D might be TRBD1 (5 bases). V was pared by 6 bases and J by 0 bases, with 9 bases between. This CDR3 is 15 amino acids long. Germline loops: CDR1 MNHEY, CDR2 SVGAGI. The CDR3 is CASRTEASGANVLTF. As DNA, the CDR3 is TGTGCCAGCAGGACAGAAGCCTCTGGGGCCAACGTCCTGACTTTC.

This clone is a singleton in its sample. The CDR3 bases are TGTGCCAGCAGCTTGAGCGGAACGACAGATACGCAGTATTTT. This translates into CASSLSGTTDTQYF. The chain has TRBV5-8 and TRBJ2-3; a weak D match, TRBD2 (5 bases). V was shortened by 1 base and J by 3 bases, with 9 bases between the two germline ends. CDR3 length equals 14 residues. Germline-derived CDR1 and CDR2 are SGHTS and YDEGEE.

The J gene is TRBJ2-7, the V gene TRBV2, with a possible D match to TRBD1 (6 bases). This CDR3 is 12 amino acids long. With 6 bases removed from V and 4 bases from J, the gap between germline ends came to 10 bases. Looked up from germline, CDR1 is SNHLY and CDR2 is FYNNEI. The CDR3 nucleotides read TGTGCCAGCAGGAGGACAGTTTACGAGCAGTACTTC. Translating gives CASRRTVYEQYF.

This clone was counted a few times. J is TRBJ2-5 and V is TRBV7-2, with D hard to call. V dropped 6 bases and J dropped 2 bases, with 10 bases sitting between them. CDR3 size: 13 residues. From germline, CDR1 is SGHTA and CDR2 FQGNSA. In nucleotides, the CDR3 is TGTGCCAGCAGTCCAAGACTTCAAGAGACCCAGTACTTC. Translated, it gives CASSPRLQETQYF.

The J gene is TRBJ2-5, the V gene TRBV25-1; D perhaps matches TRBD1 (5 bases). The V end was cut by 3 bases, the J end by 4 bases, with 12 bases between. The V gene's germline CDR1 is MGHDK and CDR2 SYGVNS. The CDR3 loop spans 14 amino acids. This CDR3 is CASSEVGVSETQYF. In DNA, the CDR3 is TGTGCCAGCAGTGAGGTAGGGGTGTCAGAGACCCAGTACTTC.